This T cell receptor beta chain comes out of a study of T cells after yellow fever vaccination. Study in general: In the case of low-cell-number fractions, SMART-Seq v4 Ultra Low Input was used for preparation. Broader study findings: A small proportion of clonotypes was detected in both the CD4 and CD8 compartments.

This clonotype was seen many times. No antigen is known for it. A read error may produce the germline difference seen at one junction end. The 5'RACE template-switching step produced TCR cDNA and added a universal primer site and UMIs. TCRdb re-derived calls from the 5' RACE reads in MiXCR, one entry per CDR3 protein. The table includes 250,000 to 400,000 distinct CDR3 sequences, about 4.5% detected once. Germline V gives CDR1 SGHTA, CDR2 FQGNSA. The CDR3 sequence is 15 residues long. The receptor was isolated from a man younger than 35 who received the YFV17D yellow fever vaccine. The starting material was PBMCs, obtained 15 days after the yellow fever booster vaccination. The gene calls are TRBV7-2 and TRBJ2-4, with D perhaps matching TRBD1 (6 bases). CDR3 coding DNA: TGTGCCAGCAGCTACAGTACCATTAAACAGGGAGTCCACTTCTTC. Protein product: CASSYSTIKQGVHFF.